The T cell receptor (beta chain) described here comes from a study of T cell responses to AZD1222 COVID-19 vaccine (dated by TCRdb to the early 2020s). A note on the overall study: Because spike-specific TCR depth and breadth did not differ between the two schedules, AZD1222 recipients who got a second dose at roughly 4 weeks were pooled with those who got a second dose at roughly 12 weeks. Enrollment into the trials was organized by age into subgroups of 18-55, 56-69 and 70-plus years, and those subgroups contained about 160, 30 and 59 TCR-sequenced participants, respectively. TCR sequencing covered roughly 230 trial participants: 207 given two doses of AZD1222 and approximately 25 given two doses of MenACWY control vaccine. The paper's findings and limits, for the study overall: Conclusions about previously exposed vaccinees are limited, since just six or seven AZD1222 recipients were seropositive for SARS-CoV-2 at baseline. Reportedly, close to half of the unique spike-specific TCRs recognized epitopes lying outside the regions that are mutated in the B.1.351 and B.1.1.7 variants. Spike-specific TCR breadth and depth rose significantly after two AZD1222 doses compared with day 0 and with MenACWY recipients. Because no day 14 peak-response samples were available, repertoires were characterized only after the peak T cell response. Participants were mostly white British and included more females than males, and it was suggested by the authors that clonal diversity may have been underestimated. In the small 56-69-year group, the increase in depth fell short of significance, most likely because of low power. Vaccine-associated CD4 TCRs spanned the whole spike protein, with dominant responses in regions 160-218 and 743-854.

Including cysteine and phenylalanine, the CDR3 has 15 amino acids. The DNA shown is the 45-base CDR3, in frame from base 1. V and J are truncated by 2 bases and 3 bases respectively, leaving an intervening sequence of 13 bases. Based on the germline V gene, the CDR1 and CDR2 sequences are SNHLY and FYNNEI. A word on this clone: The antigen it recognizes is unknown. Per-base quality was not reported, and no clone a single base away is much larger than it.

The CDR3 regions of human TCRbeta chains were analyzed by immunosequencing. Regarding the original processing steps: TCRs in the repertoires were matched against a reference library of SARS-CoV-2-specific TCRs that had been generated with the MIRA antigen-specificity platform. Breadth was defined as the fraction of unique TCRs that were SARS-CoV-2-associated, and depth was defined as the fraction of total T cells that were SARS-CoV-2-associated. Using the MIRA data, each spike-specific TCR was assigned both to the spike region to which the TCR was reactive and to a CD4 or CD8 class. Log10-transformed breadth and depth values were compared by one-way ANOVA with Sidak's multiple comparisons tests. What TCRdb holds here is the immuneACCESS table cut down to in-frame rearrangements. Part of the clones is not present; checked against another copy, under half of the missing clones reflect an unresolved V gene, and the others are unexplained. D and trimming were read from the DNA, whereas the V and J calls and clone size are those reported in that table. Within this sample are more than 70,000 clones, with approximately 81% of them counted one time only. More than 10% of the sample goes to the ten largest clones.

The intended sense of this specimen's time point label: baseline before first vaccination. Vaccinee samples came from UK trials COV001 and COV002, including a single-blind randomized controlled phase 2/3 trial of AZD1222 (ChAdOx1 nCoV-19) in healthy adults. For TCRbeta chain sequencing, PBMC samples from trial participants were taken at day 0 and at day 28 after the second dose. This sequence was found in an adult in good health. Source: peripheral blood, taken on day 0 of AZD1222 vaccination. The chain is made from TRBV2 and TRBJ1-2; the D region possibly corresponds to TRBD1 (6 bases align). The nucleotides read TGTGCCAGCAGTGAAAGGACAGCTCCTCACTATGGCTACACCTTC. This gives the protein CASSERTAPHYGYTF.